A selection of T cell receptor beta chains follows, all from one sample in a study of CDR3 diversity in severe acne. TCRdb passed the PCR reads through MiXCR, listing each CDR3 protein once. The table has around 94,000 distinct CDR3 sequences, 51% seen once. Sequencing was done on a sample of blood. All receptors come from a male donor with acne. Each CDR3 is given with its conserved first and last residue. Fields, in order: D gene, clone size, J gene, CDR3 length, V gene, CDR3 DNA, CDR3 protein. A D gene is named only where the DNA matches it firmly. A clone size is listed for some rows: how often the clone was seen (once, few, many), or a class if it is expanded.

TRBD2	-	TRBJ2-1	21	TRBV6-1	TGTGCCAGCATAAAACGCGGCCAACTAGCGGGAGGGCCCTCCTCCTACAATGAGCAGTTCTTC	CASIKRGQLAGGPSSYNEQFF
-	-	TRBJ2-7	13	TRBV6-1	TGTGCCAGCAGTGTCGGACAGATCTACGAGCAGTACTTC	CASSVGQIYEQYF
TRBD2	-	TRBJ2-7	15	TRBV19	TGTGCCAGTAGTATCCGGACTAGCGGGGACGATGAGCAGTACTTC	CASSIRTSGDDEQYF
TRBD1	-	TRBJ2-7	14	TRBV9	TGTGCCAGCAGTGAGGGGACAGACACCTACGAGCAGTACTTC	CASSEGTDTYEQYF
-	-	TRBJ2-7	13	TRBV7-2	TGTGCCAGCAGCCAAGACCTTACCCTCGAGCAGTACTTC	CASSQDLTLEQYF
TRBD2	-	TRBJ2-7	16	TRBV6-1	TGTGCCACAGCAGTCCTAGGCCCTAGCGGGTACGGTGAGCGGCACTTC	CATAVLGPSGYGERHF
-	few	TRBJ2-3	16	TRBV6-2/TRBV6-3	TGTGCCAGCAGCCCTGTCCCGGGACGCGGGACAGATACGCAGTATTTT	CASSPVPGRGTDTQYF
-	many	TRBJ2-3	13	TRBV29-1	TGCAGCGTTCAACAGGGTGGCACAGATACGCAGTATTTT	CSVQQGGTDTQYF
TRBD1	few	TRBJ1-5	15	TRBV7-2	TGTGCCAGCAGCCGGGACAGGGGGCCTGATCAGCCCCAGCATTTT	CASSRDRGPDQPQHF
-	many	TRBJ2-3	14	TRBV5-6	TGTGCCAGCAGCCCTGGAGTGGACGGGAATACGCAGTATTTT	CASSPGVDGNTQYF
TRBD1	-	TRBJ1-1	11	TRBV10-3	TGTGCCATCAGTGACCCGACAGGGGCTTTCTTT	CAISDPTGAFF
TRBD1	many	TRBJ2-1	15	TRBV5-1	TGCGCCAGCAGCTTGGGGACAGGGGAGAACAATGAGCAGTTCTTC	CASSLGTGENNEQFF
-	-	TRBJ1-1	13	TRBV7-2	TGTGCCAGCAGCTCGAATTTGAACACTGAAGCTTTCTTT	CASSSNLNTEAFF
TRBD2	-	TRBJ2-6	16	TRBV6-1	TGTGCCAGCAGTTACGGGGGGAGCTCTGGGGCCAACGTCCTGACTTTC	CASSYGGSSGANVLTF
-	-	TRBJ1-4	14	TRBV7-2	TGTGCCAGCAGCTTAGCCTGGGAGGGCGAAAAACTGTTTTTT	CASSLAWEGEKLFF
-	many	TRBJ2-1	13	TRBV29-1	TGCAGCGTTGGCCTCTCATCCTACAATGAGCAGTTCTTC	CSVGLSSYNEQFF
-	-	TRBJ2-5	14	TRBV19	TGTGCCAGTAGTATAACCCCCAGTCAAGAGACCCAGTACTTC	CASSITPSQETQYF
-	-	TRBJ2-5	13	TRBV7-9	TGTGCCAGCACCTCAGCTGGGGGAGAGACCCAGTACTTC	CASTSAGGETQYF
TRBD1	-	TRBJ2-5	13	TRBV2	TGTGCCAGCAGTGGACAGGGTCGAGAGACCCAGTACTTC	CASSGQGRETQYF
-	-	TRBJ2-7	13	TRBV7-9	TGTGCCAGCAGCCCTCGGACTGGTTACGAGCAGTACTTC	CASSPRTGYEQYF
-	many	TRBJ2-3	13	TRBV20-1	TGCAGTGCTAGAGGGAAGAACACAGATACGCAGTATTTT	CSARGKNTDTQYF
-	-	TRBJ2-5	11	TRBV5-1	TGCGCCAGCGGCTTGGGTGAGACCCAGTACTTC	CASGLGETQYF
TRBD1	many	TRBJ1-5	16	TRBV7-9	TGTGCCAGCAGCTCCGGACAGGGGTCGGCTATGAGGCCCCAGCATTTT	CASSSGQGSAMRPQHF
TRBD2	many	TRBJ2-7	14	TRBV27	TGTGCCAGCAGCCTCGAGGCTAGCGGCTACGAGCAGTACTTC	CASSLEASGYEQYF
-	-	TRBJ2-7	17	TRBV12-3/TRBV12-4	TGTGCCAGCAGTCCCCCGGTCTTAGAGGGAGGCACCTACGAGCAGTACTTC	CASSPPVLEGGTYEQYF
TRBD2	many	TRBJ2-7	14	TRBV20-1	TGCAGTGCCACTACTAGCGGGAGGGCCTACGAGCAGTACTTC	CSATTSGRAYEQYF
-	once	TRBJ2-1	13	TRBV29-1	TGCAGCTCCCGCCTGATGCCAAAAAATGAGCAGCCCTTC	CSSRLMPKNEQPF
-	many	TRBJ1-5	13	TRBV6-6	TGTGCCAGCAGTTGGGCGAGCAATCAGCCCCAGCATTTT	CASSWASNQPQHF
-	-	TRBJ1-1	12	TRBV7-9	TGTGCCAGCAGCTGGGGGGGTTGGGAAGCTTTCTTT	CASSWGGWEAFF
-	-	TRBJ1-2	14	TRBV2	TGTGCCAGCAGTGACTGGGTGACTAACTATGGCTACACCTTC	CASSDWVTNYGYTF
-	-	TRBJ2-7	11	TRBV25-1	TGTGCCAGCGGGTCTCTCGACGAGCAGTACTTC	CASGSLDEQYF
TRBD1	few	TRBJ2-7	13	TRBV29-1	TGCAGCGTAGACAGGGGGACCTCAGATGAGCAGTACTTC	CSVDRGTSDEQYF
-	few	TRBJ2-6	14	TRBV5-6	TGTGCCAGCAGCTCTGCGTCTGGGGCCAACGTCCTGACTTTC	CASSSASGANVLTF
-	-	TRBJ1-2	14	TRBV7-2	TGTGCCAGCAGCTCCGCCAGGACAGATTATGGCTACACCTTC	CASSSARTDYGYTF
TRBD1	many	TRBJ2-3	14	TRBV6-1	TGTGCCAGCAGTGAAGGACAGGGGCCAGATACGCAGTATTTT	CASSEGQGPDTQYF
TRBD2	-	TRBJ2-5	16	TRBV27	TGTGCCAGCAGTTCCGGACTAGCGGGGGGCCTAGAGACCCAGTACTTC	CASSSGLAGGLETQYF
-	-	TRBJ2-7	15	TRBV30	TGTGCCTGGACCTCGTGGACACGAAGCTCCTACGAGCAGTACTTC	CAWTSWTRSSYEQYF
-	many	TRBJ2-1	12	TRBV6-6	TGTGCCAGCAGCAAGGCCGGGCCCGGAGAGTTCTTC	CASSKAGPGEFF
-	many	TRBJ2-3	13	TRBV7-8	TGTGCCAGCAGCTTAGGAGCGCGAGATACGCAGTATTTT	CASSLGARDTQYF
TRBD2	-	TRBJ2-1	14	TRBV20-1	TGCAGTGCCTGCCGGACTAGCGGCTACAATGAGCAGTTCTTC	CSACRTSGYNEQFF
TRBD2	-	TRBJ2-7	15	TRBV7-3	TGTGCCAGCAGGCCCAGCGGGAGGGGCGTATACGAGCAGTACTTC	CASRPSGRGVYEQYF
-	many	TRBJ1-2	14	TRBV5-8	TGTGCCAGCAGCTTGTATGAGGCATTCTATGGCTACACCTTC	CASSLYEAFYGYTF
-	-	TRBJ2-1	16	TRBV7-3	TGTGCCAGCTCGCCCTACGGGACGGAATCCTACAATGAGCAGTTCTTC	CASSPYGTESYNEQFF
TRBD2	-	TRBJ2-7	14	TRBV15	TGTGCCACCAGCAGAGCGGGACTAGTCGGTGAGCAGTACTTC	CATSRAGLVGEQYF
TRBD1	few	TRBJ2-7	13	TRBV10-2	TGCGCCAGTATTCCGGGACAGGGGAACGAGCAGTACTTC	CASIPGQGNEQYF